Shown below are 27 T cell receptor beta chains from a single sample sequenced in a study of CD8+ T cells in alopecia areata. Sequencing relied on a cDNA template that was reverse transcribed from extracted RNA. Repertoires were generated with immunoSEQ multiplex PCR, while TCRdb's copy carries only in-frame clones and drops some. The data contain some 130,000 clones, 45% to 50% of them seen just once; the ten biggest clones take up under 20%. This specimen was CD8+ T cells sorted from blood, taken at week 0. All receptors come from a human donor with alopecia areata.

The rearrangement links TRBV23-1 to TRBJ1-5; 7 bases agree with TRBD1. TRBV23-1 is an ORF for which the function is uncertain. This CDR3 is built from 16 residues. V was clipped by 3 bases and J by 1 base; unmatched bases: 6. The CDR3 DNA follows: TGCGCCAGCAGTCACCCCGGGACAGCGAGCAATCAGCCCCAGCATTTT. Its protein product is CASSHPGTASNQPQHF.

The chain combines TRBV6-5 with TRBJ2-1, with 7 nucleotides matching TRBD1. The CDR3 has 13 amino acids. Germline CDR1 MNHEY, CDR2 SVGAGI. Losses at the gene ends were 1 base for V and 7 bases for J; bases not matched to a gene: 1. The CDR3 is CASSYLQGNEQFF. The CDR3 coding sequence is TGTGCCAGCAGTTACTTACAGGGGAATGAGCAGTTCTTC.

This clone occurred many times. The junction and the germline gene differ at one end; a read error may be behind it. The rearrangement links TRBV11-2 to TRBJ2-1; D assignment may be TRBD1 or TRBD2 (5 bases each). Germline values: CDR1 SGHAT, CDR2 FQNNGV. The CDR3 sequence is 18 residues long. The DNA for the CDR3 is TGTGCCAGCAGTTTAGGGTTCGGGGCTTCGAGCTCCTACAATGAGCAGTTCTTC. Its translation: CASSLGFGASSSYNEQFF.

V usage is TRBV9 and J usage is TRBJ1-2; D not certain. The CDR3 contains 15 residues. CDR1 and CDR2 from the germline V gene are SGDLS and YYNGEE. V lost 4 bases to trimming and J lost 4 bases, with 17 bases between them. The CDR3 DNA sequence: TGTGCCAGCAGCACGAGCCAGCGGGGTGCCTATGGCTACACCTTC. Translating gives CASSTSQRGAYGYTF. Drawing the rest from reference TRBV9 and TRBJ1-2, the complete variable domain is DSGVTQTPKHLITATGQRVTLRCSPRSGDLSVYWYQQSLDQGLQFLIQYYNGEERAKGNILERFSAQQFPDLHSELNLSSLELGDSALYFCASSTSQRGAYGYTFGSGTRLTVV.

A few counts support this clone. The chain carries TRBV15 and TRBJ2-3, with 9 bases matching TRBD1. The CDR3 length is 15 residues. V was clipped by 2 bases and J by 4 bases; unmatched bases: 4. Germline CDR1 and CDR2: LNHNV and YYDKDF (reference sequence). The CDR3 reads CATSRSNRGPDTQYF. The CDR3 nucleotides read TGTGCCACCAGCAGATCAAACAGGGGGCCAGATACGCAGTATTTT.

DNA of the CDR3: TGTGCCAGCAGCACCAGACAGATGAGCTCCTACGAGCAGTACTTC. Translating gives CASSTRQMSSYEQYF. The chain couples TRBV9 to TRBJ2-7, with D possibly TRBD1 on 5 matching bases. V gave up 4 bases and J gave up 0 bases, with 14 bases separating them. Germline V gene lookup returns CDR1 SGDLS and CDR2 YYNGEE. This CDR3 is built from 15 residues.

The chain couples TRBV6-5 to TRBJ1-1, with TRBD1 matching over 9 bases. Trimming took 2 bases from V and 3 from J; bases not matched to a gene: 7. Germline CDR1 MNHEY, CDR2 SVGAGI. The length of the CDR3 is 16 residues. CDR3 DNA sequence: TGTGCCAGCAGTTACGGCGACAGGGGGGACGACACTGAAGCTTTCTTT. Residues: CASSYGDRGDDTEAFF.

This clone was seen a few times. This chain connects TRBV5-6 to TRBJ2-7, with 10 bases identical to TRBD1. The CDR3 has 16 amino acids. Germline V CDR1 and CDR2: SGHDT, YYEEEE. The V gene end was trimmed by 0 bases and the J gene end by 6 bases; junction bases not matched to a gene: 9. CDR3 nucleotide sequence: TGTGCCAGCAGCTTGGCTCCGGGACAGGGGCTTCGCGAGCAGTACTTC. Its translation: CASSLAPGQGLREQYF.

The V gene is TRBV27, the J gene TRBJ2-7; D possibly matches TRBD1 or TRBD2 (5 bases each). This CDR3 is 13 amino acids long. V lost 2 bases to trimming and J lost 2 bases, with 7 bases between them. Germline loops: CDR1 MNHEY, CDR2 SMNVEV (reference sequence). The CDR3 loop reads CASSLRGAYEQYF. In DNA, the CDR3 is TGTGCCAGCAGTTTACGAGGGGCCTACGAGCAGTACTTC.

The V gene is TRBV10-3, the J gene TRBJ1-1; D is perhaps TRBD1 (6 bases). V was pared by 5 bases and J by 1 base, with 11 bases between. This CDR3 region has 14 residues. Germline lookup yields CDR1 ENHRY and CDR2 SYGVKD. The CDR3 coding sequence is TGTGCCATCAGTTTGGGGGCGCAGAACACTGAAGCTTTCTTT. It translates to CAISLGAQNTEAFF.

The V call is TRBV27, the J call TRBJ2-7; 7 positions match TRBD1. J gave up 4 bases and V 4 bases, and 7 bases lay outside the gene matches. This CDR3 region has 14 residues. Germline CDR1 is MNHEY and CDR2 is SMNVEV (reference sequence). The CDR3 bases are TGTGCCAGCAGTTCTCCGACAGGGCTTTACGAGCAGTACTTC. Amino acids: CASSSPTGLYEQYF.

This chain links TRBV29-1 with TRBJ2-3, with a tentative D call TRBD1 (6 bases). Germline V gene lookup returns CDR1 SQVTM and CDR2 ANQGSEA. The V end was cut by 6 bases, the J end by 2 bases, with 12 bases between. The CDR3 is made up of 13 amino acids. The CDR3 coding sequence is TGCAGCGTGCGGTCAGGGGACACAGATACGCAGTATTTT. Its protein is CSVRSGDTDTQYF.

The rearrangement uses TRBV6-5 and TRBJ2-3, with 9 nucleotides matching TRBD2. There are 15 residues in the CDR3. J lost 2 bases, V lost 6 bases, and 6 bases had no gene match. In germline, CDR1 is MNHEY, CDR2 SVGAGI. CDR3 residues: CASSLSGGFTDTQYF. DNA for the CDR3: TGTGCCAGCAGCCTTAGCGGGGGTTTCACAGATACGCAGTATTTT.

CDR3 coding DNA: TGTGCCTGGAGGGGGAAGGAGGGCCAGCCCCAGCATTTT. Amino acids: CAWRGKEGQPQHF. The V and J genes are TRBV30 and TRBJ1-5; D is unclear. The CDR3 length is 13 residues. V was clipped by 3 bases and J by 7 bases, with 13 bases between them. From germline, CDR1 is GTSNPN and CDR2 SVGIG (reference sequence).

The chain recombines TRBV27 with TRBJ1-1, with D possibly TRBD1 on 6 matching bases. The V end was cut by 6 bases, the J end by 0 bases, with 8 bases between. Germline-derived CDR1 and CDR2 are MNHEY and SMNVEV (reference sequence). The CDR3 sequence is 13 residues long. The CDR3 sequence: CASSRTVNTEAFF. In DNA, the CDR3 is TGTGCCAGCAGCCGGACAGTGAACACTGAAGCTTTCTTT.

This clone was picked up one time. The chain uses TRBV27 and TRBJ2-7, with D perhaps TRBD1 (6 bases). Per the germline V gene, CDR1 is MNHEY and CDR2 is SMNVEV (reference sequence). Trimming shortened V by 1 base and J by 1 base, and 8 bases separated the two germline ends. This CDR3 spans 14 amino acids. The CDR3 region is CASSLLGQSYEQYF. In DNA, the CDR3 is TGTGCCAGCAGTTTATTGGGACAATCCTACGAGCAGTACTTC.

The genes are TRBV5-6 and TRBJ1-4, with 8 bases that match TRBD1. J gave up 5 bases and V 0 bases, and 3 bases lay outside the gene matches. CDR1 SGHDT and CDR2 YYEEEE come from the germline V gene. The CDR3 loop spans 15 amino acids. CDR3 region: CASSLEGTGNEKLFF. The CDR3 nucleotides read TGTGCCAGCAGCTTGGAAGGGACAGGCAATGAAAAACTGTTTTTT. Based on the CDR3 plus reference TRBV5-6 and TRBJ1-4, the full variable domain is DAGVTQSPTHLIKTRGQQVTLRCSPKSGHDTVSWYQQALGQGPQFIFQYYEEEERQRGNFPDRFSGHQFPNYSSELNVNALLLGDSALYLCASSLEGTGNEKLFFGSGTQLSVL.

The genes are TRBV6-1 and TRBJ2-7; D might be TRBD1 (6 bases). The germline CDR1 and CDR2 sequences are MNHNS and SASEGT. The CDR3 extends over 13 amino acids. V was pared by 7 bases and J by 3 bases, with 13 bases between. The CDR3 region is CASTSGRGYEQYF. DNA of the CDR3: TGTGCCAGCACTTCGGGCAGGGGCTACGAGCAGTACTTC.

The chain combines TRBV29-1 with TRBJ2-7, with TRBD2 matching over 8 bases. Germline assignment: CDR1 SQVTM and CDR2 ANQGSEA. The ends lost 4 bases at V and 0 bases at J; junction bases unmatched: 8. This CDR3 contains 15 residues. The CDR3 sequence: CSVAGGAVLSYEQYF. The CDR3 DNA follows: TGCAGCGTTGCCGGGGGGGCCGTACTCTCCTACGAGCAGTACTTC.

In DNA form, the CDR3 reads TGCAGCGTTGAAGATCTTCGGGGGGGTGGCTATGGCTACACCTTC. Translated: CSVEDLRGGGYGYTF. The V gene is TRBV29-1, the J gene TRBJ1-2, with D possibly TRBD1 on 5 matching bases. CDR3 length equals 15 residues. The V and J ends lost 0 bases and 4 bases respectively, with 15 bases between them. Germline V gene data show CDR1 as SQVTM and CDR2 as ANQGSEA.

The rearrangement uses TRBV29-1 and TRBJ2-7; D might be TRBD1 (6 bases). Trimming removed 4 bases from V and 5 bases from J, with 12 bases in between. The CDR3 consists of 12 residues. Germline V gene data show CDR1 as SQVTM and CDR2 as ANQGSEA. CDR3 protein: CSVVGQLDEQYF. CDR3 bases: TGCAGCGTTGTTGGACAGTTGGACGAGCAGTACTTC.

The chain has TRBV4-3 and TRBJ2-5; weak D call: TRBD1 (6 bases). Per the germline V gene, CDR1 is LGHNA and CDR2 is YSLEER. CDR3 length: 13 residues. V lost 4 bases and J 5 bases, leaving 11 bases between the germline ends. CDR3 bases: TGCGCCAGCAGCCCCAGGGGAAAGGAGACCCAGTACTTC. It encodes CASSPRGKETQYF.

The chain has TRBV30 and TRBJ2-3; D is unresolved. CDR3 size: 15 residues. Trimming left V 0 bases short and J 1 base short, with 11 bases between. Per germline, CDR1 GTSNPN and CDR2 SVGIG (reference sequence). The CDR3 bases are TGTGCCTGGAGTGTAGGCAGTTACCGCACAGATACGCAGTATTTT. Protein product: CAWSVGSYRTDTQYF.

Points on this clone: It differs at one base from a far larger clone, so likely a read error. V gene TRBV4-2 combines with J gene TRBJ2-1; D remains ambiguous. V was shortened by 2 bases and J by 4 bases, with 9 bases between the two germline ends. Germline V CDR1 and CDR2: LGHNA, YNFKEQ. This CDR3 has 14 amino acids. The DNA for the CDR3 is TGTGCCAGCAGCCAAAGATCGGGTTACAATGAGCAGTTCTTC. Its translation is CASSQRSGYNEQFF.

The chain joins TRBV9 to TRBJ2-5, with D maybe TRBD1 (6 bases). V was trimmed by 3 bases and J by 5 bases, leaving 14 bases between them. This CDR3 is 14 amino acids long. Germline V gene data show CDR1 as SGDLS and CDR2 as YYNGEE. The CDR3 coding sequence is TGTGCCAGCAGCGAAGAAACAGGGTCCGAGACCCAGTACTTC. Translation: CASSEETGSETQYF.

V is TRBV9 and J is TRBJ1-2; 9 bases are a match to TRBD1. CDR3 length: 17 amino acids. The V gene's germline CDR1 is SGDLS and CDR2 YYNGEE. J gave up 1 base and V 3 bases, and 10 bases lay outside the gene matches. The CDR3 is CASSDSDRGFFNYGYTF. The CDR3, as DNA: TGTGCCAGCAGCGATTCGGACAGGGGTTTCTTTAACTATGGCTACACCTTC.

About this clone: The sample carries other DNA sequences with the same CDR3. The chain carries TRBV13 and TRBJ2-7; 11 bases line up with TRBD1. V shed 5 bases and J 2 bases; nucleotides not matched to a gene: 8. Germline V gene sequence: CDR1 PRHDT, CDR2 FYEKMQ (reference sequence). The CDR3 loop spans 16 amino acids. CDR3 amino acids: CASSPAGTGGTYEQYF. The CDR3 region has the DNA TGTGCCAGCAGCCCAGCCGGGACAGGGGGGACCTACGAGCAGTACTTC.